The 13 T cell receptor beta chains presented below share a single source sample, sequenced in a study of blood T cell repertoires in COVID-19 (dated by TCRdb to 2018 to 2020). Libraries were made using the immunoSEQ multiplex PCR assay. In its TCRdb copy, this immuneACCESS table keeps in-frame sequences only and misses some clones. Where compared with another copy, unresolved V genes explain less than half of these, and the others have no known cause. For this sample there are around 140,000 clones; under 90% appear just once. The ten largest clonotypes hold over 35% of the sample. What was sequenced was peripheral blood. These receptors were taken from a human donor in a cohort sampled during active COVID-19.

CDR3 residues: CASSSTGGAGAFF. The CDR3 bases are TGTGCCAGCAGTTCGACAGGGGGCGCGGGAGCTTTCTTT. This chain links TRBV6-5 with TRBJ1-1, with 10 bases matching TRBD1. V shed 4 bases, J shed 10 bases, and the junction held 6 bases outside the gene matches. CDR3 size: 13 residues. CDR1 is MNHEY and CDR2 is SVGAGI in the germline V gene.

This clone was observed at least ten times. The chain couples TRBV19 to TRBJ2-3, with D uncertain. The V gene lost 2 bases and the J gene lost 3 bases, with 12 bases spanning the gap. This CDR3 comprises 15 residues. Per the germline V gene, CDR1 is LNHDA and CDR2 is SQIVND (reference sequence). The CDR3 here is CASSISSVETDTQYF. The CDR3 DNA follows: TGTGCCAGTAGTATATCCAGCGTAGAGACAGATACGCAGTATTTT. Drawing the rest from reference TRBV19 and TRBJ2-3, the complete variable domain is DGGITQSPKYLFRKEGQNVTLSCEQNLNHDAMYWYRQDPGQGLRLIYYSQIVNDFQKGDIAEGYSVSREKKESFPLTVTSAQKNPTAFYLCASSISSVETDTQYFGPGTRLTVL.

This clone was seen just once. The chain recombines TRBV4-1 with TRBJ2-1; 9 bases match TRBD2. Germline CDR1 and CDR2: MGHRA and YSYEKL. The J segment lost 8 bases and the V segment lost 1 base, leaving 9 bases of the junction unmatched. CDR3 length: 16 residues. CDR3 DNA: TGCGCCAGCAGCCAAGGACTAGCGGCTTTGAATGATGAGCAGTTCTTC. It translates to CASSQGLAALNDEQFF.

The chain uses TRBV7-9 and TRBJ1-4, with D tentatively TRBD1 (5 bases). Germline V CDR1 and CDR2: SEHNR, FQNEAQ (reference sequence). V was shortened by 0 bases and J by 4 bases, with 9 bases between the two germline ends. The CDR3 sequence is 15 residues long. CDR3 region: CASSLASGGNEKLFF. The CDR3 nucleotides read TGTGCCAGCAGCTTAGCGTCGGGGGGTAATGAAAAACTGTTTTTT.

The chain carries TRBV6-2 or TRBV6-3 and TRBJ1-1; D not certain. The V end was cut by 5 bases, the J end by 10 bases, with 20 bases between. CDR1 and CDR2 (germline): MNHEY, SVGEGT. The length of the CDR3 is 14 residues. The DNA for the CDR3 is TGTGCCAGCAGTAGACAAGGCCTGGAGGGTCGAGCTTTCTTT. Translation: CASSRQGLEGRAFF.

The chain joins TRBV2 to TRBJ2-1; 8 nucleotides match TRBD2. Per the germline V gene, CDR1 is SNHLY and CDR2 is FYNNEI. This CDR3 spans 13 amino acids. J lost 7 bases, V lost 6 bases, and 5 bases had no gene match. The CDR3 coding sequence is TGTGCCAGCAGGGTTGAGCGGGGGAATGAGCAGTTCTTC. It is translated as CASRVERGNEQFF.

The chain recombines TRBV5-8 with TRBJ2-6; D is ambiguous. This CDR3 comprises 13 residues. CDR1 and CDR2 from the germline V gene are SGHTS and YDEGEE. Trimming pared 6 bases from V and 1 base from J, leaving 5 bases between. The CDR3 is CASIRSGANVLTF. The DNA of the CDR3 is TGTGCCAGCATTCGGTCTGGGGCCAACGTCCTGACTTTC.

This clone has a handful of counts. The rearrangement uses TRBV28 and TRBJ1-5; possibly TRBD1 for D (5 bases). The germline CDR1 and CDR2 sequences are MDHEN and SYDVKM. Trimming stripped 7 bases from V and 5 bases from J, with 12 bases between. The CDR3 length is 13 residues. The CDR3 loop is CASTQGAHQPQHF. As DNA, the CDR3 is TGTGCCAGCACCCAGGGCGCCCATCAGCCCCAGCATTTT.

The CDR3 bases are TGTGCCAGCAGCGCCGGGGGGGTGGCCGGGGAGCTGTTTTTT. Protein sequence: CASSAGGVAGELFF. The rearrangement links TRBV11-2 to TRBJ2-2; 8 bases line up with TRBD2. Germline V gives CDR1 SGHAT, CDR2 FQNNGV. The V segment lost 5 bases and the J segment 6 bases; nucleotides outside the gene matches: 5. The CDR3 extends over 14 amino acids.

This rearrangement joins TRBV11-1 to TRBJ2-5; possible D gene TRBD1, 5 bases. The CDR3 has 13 amino acids. V was pared by 1 base and J by 4 bases, with 7 bases between. From germline, CDR1 is SGHAT and CDR2 FQDESV (reference sequence). The CDR3 here is CASSLEGRETQYF. CDR3 DNA sequence: TGTGCCAGCAGCTTAGAGGGGCGAGAGACCCAGTACTTC.

The chain has TRBV7-2 and TRBJ2-3; D is possibly TRBD2 (6 bases). Germline V gives CDR1 SGHTA, CDR2 FQGNSA. Trimming took 5 bases from V and 5 from J, leaving 17 bases between them. The CDR3 sequence is 15 residues long. In DNA, the CDR3 is TGTGCCAGCAGCAATCCCCGGAGGGCCGTAGATACGCAGTATTTT. It specifies CASSNPRRAVDTQYF. Together with reference TRBV7-2 and TRBJ2-3, the CDR3 gives the full variable domain: GAGVSQSPSNKVTEKGKDVELRCDPISGHTALYWYRQSLGQGLEFLIYFQGNSAPDKSGLPSDRFSAERTGGSVSTLTIQRTQQEDSAVYLCASSNPRRAVDTQYFGPGTRLTVL.

This chain uses TRBV7-3 with TRBJ2-1; D is perhaps TRBD2 (5 bases). The V gene's germline CDR1 is SGHTA and CDR2 FQGTGA. The length of the CDR3 is 12 residues. With 5 bases removed from V and 6 bases from J, the gap between germline ends came to 8 bases. CDR3 region: CASSQGSNEQFF. In DNA, the CDR3 is TGTGCCAGCAGCCAAGGGAGCAATGAGCAGTTCTTC.

The chain joins TRBV7-9 to TRBJ1-2; D may be TRBD1 (5 bases). CDR3 size: 13 residues. V shed 5 bases and J shed 8 bases, with 15 bases lying between them. Germline CDR1 and CDR2: SEHNR and FQNEAQ (reference sequence). The chain's CDR3 is CASSPDSAMGYTF. DNA for the CDR3: TGTGCCAGCAGCCCTGACAGTGCCATGGGCTACACCTTC.